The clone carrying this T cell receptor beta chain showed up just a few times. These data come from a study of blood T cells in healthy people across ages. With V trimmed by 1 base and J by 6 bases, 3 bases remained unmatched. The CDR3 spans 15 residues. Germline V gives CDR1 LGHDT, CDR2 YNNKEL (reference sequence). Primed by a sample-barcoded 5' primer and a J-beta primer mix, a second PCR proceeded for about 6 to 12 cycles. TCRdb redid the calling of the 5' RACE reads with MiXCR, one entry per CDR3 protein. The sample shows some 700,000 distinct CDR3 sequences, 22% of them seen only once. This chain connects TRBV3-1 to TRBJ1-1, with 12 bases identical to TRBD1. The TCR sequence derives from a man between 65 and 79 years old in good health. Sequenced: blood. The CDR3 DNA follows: TGTGCCAGCAGCCAAGCGGGGACAGGGGGCGCTGAAGCTTTCTTT. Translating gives CASSQAGTGGAEAFF.